This T cell receptor (beta chain) was identified during a study of PD-1 blockade in classical Hodgkin lymphoma. General study findings and limits: Causes of the repertoire differences remain undefined, possibly disease activity or prior therapy. Relapsed/refractory patients reportedly had lower baseline diversity than newly diagnosed patients.

Time point of the sample: newly diagnosed, previously untreated cHL patient sample. The authors purified CD4+ T cells from thawed PBMCs by magnetic negative selection. Notes on this clone: What it binds is not known.

In germline, CDR1 is SGHRS, CDR2 YFSETQ. This CDR3 is 15 amino acids long. The V gene lost 0 bases and the J gene lost 10 bases, with 16 bases spanning the gap. Using immunoSEQ multiplex PCR, the repertoire was profiled, and TCRdb retains in-frame clones only, with some absent. Of under 35,000 clones in the sample, approximately 90% were seen once. The specimen sequenced was CD4+ T cells from blood. This chain connects TRBV5-1 to TRBJ1-4; D ambiguous. The receptor was derived from a human donor with classical Hodgkin lymphoma. The CDR3 spells CASSLESPTPGKLFF. Here the CDR3 DNA reads TGCGCCAGCAGCTTGGAGTCCCCGACCCCGGGAAAACTGTTTTTT.